This entry is about one T cell receptor beta chain. Its specificity is not known. This sample stems from a study of T cell repertoires in cytomegalovirus infection. Study-wide context: HLA-C-restricted CMV epitopes, recently identified, and well-studied HLA-B-restricted ones were used by the study. Carrying CMV and the relevant HLA type showed in public TCR beta signatures. Study-level points and caveats: What dominated the ex vivo response were HLA-C-restricted CMV-specific TCR beta clonotypes.

MiXCR, run by TCRdb on the reads, gives a single entry per CDR3 protein. The table shows some 940,000 distinct CDR3 sequences, with roughly 31% occurring only once. Between the trimmed V and J ends, which lost 3 bases and 4 bases, there was a span of 14 bases. The length of the CDR3 is 15 residues. CDR1 and CDR2 (germline): SNHLY, FYNNEI. The sequencing here drew on cultured CD8+ T cells from PBMCs, taken from culture after CMV antigen stimulation. The source is a human donor in good health (CMV status not recorded). Some clones in this sample may be carry-over from other donors' samples. This chain uses TRBV2 with TRBJ2-3; D is tentatively TRBD1 or TRBD2 (5 bases each). CDR3 loop: CASSDRGPRADTQYF. As DNA, the CDR3 is TGTGCCAGCAGTGACCGGGGCCCCCGGGCAGATACGCAGTATTTT.